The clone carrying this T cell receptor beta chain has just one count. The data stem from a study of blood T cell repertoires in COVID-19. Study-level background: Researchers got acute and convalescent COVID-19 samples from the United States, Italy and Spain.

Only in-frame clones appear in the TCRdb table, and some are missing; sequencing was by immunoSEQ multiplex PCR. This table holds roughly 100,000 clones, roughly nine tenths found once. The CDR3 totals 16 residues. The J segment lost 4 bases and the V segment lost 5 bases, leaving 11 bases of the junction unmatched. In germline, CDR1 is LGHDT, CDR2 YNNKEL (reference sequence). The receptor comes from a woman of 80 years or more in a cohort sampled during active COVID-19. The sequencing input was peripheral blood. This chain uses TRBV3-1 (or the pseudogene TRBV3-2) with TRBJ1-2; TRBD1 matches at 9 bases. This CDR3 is CASSEQSTGGGYGYTF. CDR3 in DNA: TGTGCCAGCAGCGAACAAAGCACAGGGGGCGGCTATGGCTACACCTTC.